The 14 T cell receptor beta chains below come from one sample, sequenced in a study of T cell responses to AZD1222 COVID-19 vaccine. Sequencing used immunoSEQ multiplex PCR; TCRdb keeps in-frame clones, though not all of them. The data show around 170,000 clones, with around 90% seen just once and roughly 0.99% held by the top ten. This sample comprised peripheral blood, obtained on day 0 of AZD1222 vaccination. Every receptor here comes from an adult in good health.

The V call is TRBV11-2, the J call TRBJ1-1; possible D gene TRBD1, 5 bases. Germline V gives CDR1 SGHAT, CDR2 FQNNGV. This CDR3 has 14 residues. The ends were cut back, 2 bases at V and 3 bases at J, with 10 bases in the middle. CDR3 nucleotides: TGTGCCAGCAGCTTATGGGGGAGATACACTGAAGCTTTCTTT. Translated, it gives CASSLWGRYTEAFF.

V is TRBV7-9 and J is TRBJ2-5; 11 bases align to TRBD2. CDR3 size: 16 residues. From germline, CDR1 is SEHNR and CDR2 FQNEAQ (reference sequence). Trimming took 5 bases from V and 2 from J; bases not matched to a gene: 7. CDR3 DNA: TGTGCCAGCAGCGCTAGACTAGCGGGATGGCAAGAGACCCAGTACTTC. Protein sequence: CASSARLAGWQETQYF.

V is TRBV2 and J is TRBJ2-3; no clear D gene. The V and J ends lost 8 bases and 6 bases respectively, with 15 bases between them. CDR3 length equals 13 residues. Germline CDR1 SNHLY, CDR2 FYNNEI. CDR3 in DNA: TGTGCCAGCGGGTCAGGTCTGTGGGATACGCAGTATTTT. It specifies CASGSGLWDTQYF.

The chain has TRBV6-1 and TRBJ1-6; D is uncertain. The CDR3 length is 18 residues. Germline CDR1 is MNHNS and CDR2 is SASEGT. Trimming took 2 bases from V and 0 from J, leaving 14 bases between them. This CDR3 is CASSEWGFSSSYNSPLHF. The CDR3 DNA is TGTGCCAGCAGTGAATGGGGTTTCTCAAGCTCCTATAATTCACCCCTCCACTTT.

The V call is TRBV9, the J call TRBJ2-3; no reliable D call. Germline V gene data show CDR1 as SGDLS and CDR2 as YYNGEE. This CDR3 region has 15 residues. Trimming shortened V by 3 bases and J by 1 base, and 12 bases separated the two germline ends. The CDR3 protein is CASSGSSLRTDTQYF. CDR3 bases: TGTGCCAGCAGCGGCTCATCTCTACGCACAGATACGCAGTATTTT.

The rearrangement joins TRBV5-4 to TRBJ2-3; D might be TRBD1 (6 bases). This CDR3 region has 14 residues. Germline V gene sequence: CDR1 SGHNT, CDR2 YYREEE (reference sequence). With 4 bases removed from V and 2 bases from J, the gap between germline ends came to 11 bases. CDR3 sequence (DNA): TGTGCCAGCAGCCGCGAGGGGGTCACAGATACGCAGTATTTT. It specifies CASSREGVTDTQYF.

J is TRBJ2-1 and V is TRBV28; tentative D call: TRBD2 (5 bases). The length of the CDR3 is 13 residues. Per the germline V gene, CDR1 is MDHEN and CDR2 is SYDVKM. V was shortened by 10 bases and J by 6 bases, with 16 bases between the two germline ends. As DNA, the CDR3 is TGTGCCATCCATGGACCGGGGAGCAATGAGCAGTTCTTC. Its translation is CAIHGPGSNEQFF.

The chain carries TRBV19 and TRBJ1-6, with 7 bases lining up with TRBD1. J was trimmed by 1 base and V by 4 bases; bases with no gene match: 4. Germline V gene lookup returns CDR1 LNHDA and CDR2 SQIVND (reference sequence). CDR3 size: 16 residues. CDR3: CASSTATGSYNSPLHF. The CDR3 DNA reads as TGTGCCAGTAGTACTGCGACAGGGTCCTATAATTCACCCCTCCACTTT.

The V call is TRBV4-3, the J call TRBJ2-3; 11 bases line up with TRBD2. The germline V gene encodes CDR1 LGHNA and CDR2 YSLEER. The CDR3 runs 17 residues. V shed 4 bases and J 5 bases; nucleotides not matched to a gene: 11. The CDR3 bases are TGCGCCAGCAGCCCCCGGGTAGCGGGGGGGCCTGGAGATACGCAGTATTTT. This sequence encodes CASSPRVAGGPGDTQYF.

The J gene is TRBJ2-3, the V gene TRBV7-2; 7 bases line up with TRBD2. CDR1 SGHTA and CDR2 FQGNSA come from the germline V gene. The CDR3 length is 16 residues. The V segment lost 1 base and the J segment 1 base; nucleotides outside the gene matches: 5. CDR3 sequence (DNA): TGTGCCAGCAGCTTAGTCAGCGGGGCTCGCACAGATACGCAGTATTTT. Amino acid sequence: CASSLVSGARTDTQYF.

This rearrangement joins TRBV21-1 to TRBJ1-5; the listed D gene, TRBD1, was not tested against the DNA. TRBV21-1 is an annotated pseudogene. The CDR3 sequence is 15 residues long. CDR3 DNA: TGTGCCAGCAGCAACCGGGACAAAGGGGGTCAGCCCCAGCATTTT. Translation gives CASSNRDKGGQPQHF.

This clone was counted between two and nine times. The J gene is TRBJ2-1, the V gene TRBV11-1, with D possibly TRBD2 on 6 matching bases. The CDR3 consists of 15 residues. V lost 4 bases and J 8 bases, leaving 18 bases between the germline ends. Per germline, CDR1 SGHAT and CDR2 FQDESV (reference sequence). The CDR3 region is CASSSRSGGKDEQFF. DNA of the CDR3: TGTGCCAGCAGCTCTCGTAGCGGCGGGAAGGATGAGCAGTTCTTC.

This clone came up once. V usage is TRBV3-1 (or the pseudogene TRBV3-2) and J usage is TRBJ1-2, with 7 bases that match TRBD1. The junction had 6 bases not matched to a gene; V was cut back by 2 bases and J by 6 bases. The CDR3 totals 14 residues. Germline loops: CDR1 LGHDT, CDR2 YNNKEL (reference sequence). CDR3 sequence (DNA): TGTGCCAGCAGCCAACGGACAGGTTTGGATGGCTACACCTTC. This sequence encodes CASSQRTGLDGYTF.

The CDR3: CASTPVAEYEQYF. DNA for the CDR3: TGTGCCAGCACCCCGGTAGCGGAGTACGAGCAGTACTTC. The chain carries TRBV2 and TRBJ2-7; TRBD2 is a possible D gene (6 bases). V was cut by 7 bases and J by 4 bases, with 14 bases left in between. Germline loops: CDR1 SNHLY, CDR2 FYNNEI. The CDR3 is 13 residues long. Looking up the rest from reference TRBV2 and TRBJ2-7 gives the full variable domain: EPEVTQTPSHQVTQMGQEVILRCVPISNHLYFYWYRQILGQKVEFLVSFYNNEISEKSEIFDDQFSVERPDGSNFTLKIRSTKLEDSAMYFCASTPVAEYEQYFGPGTRLTVT.